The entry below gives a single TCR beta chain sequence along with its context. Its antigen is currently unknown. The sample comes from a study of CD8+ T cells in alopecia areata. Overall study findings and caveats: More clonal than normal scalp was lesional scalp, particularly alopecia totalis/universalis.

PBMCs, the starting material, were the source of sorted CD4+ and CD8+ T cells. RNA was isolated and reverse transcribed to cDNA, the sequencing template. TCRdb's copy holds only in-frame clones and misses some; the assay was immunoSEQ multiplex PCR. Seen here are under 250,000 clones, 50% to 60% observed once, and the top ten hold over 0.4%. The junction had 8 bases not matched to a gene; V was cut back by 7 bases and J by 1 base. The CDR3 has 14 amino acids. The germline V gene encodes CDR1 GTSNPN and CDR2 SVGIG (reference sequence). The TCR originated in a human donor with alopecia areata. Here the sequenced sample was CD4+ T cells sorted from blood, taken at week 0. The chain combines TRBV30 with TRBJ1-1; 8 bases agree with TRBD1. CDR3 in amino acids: CAYGLQGANTEAFF. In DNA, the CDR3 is TGTGCCTACGGACTTCAGGGGGCGAACACTGAAGCTTTCTTT.